This entry is about one TCR beta chain. These data belong to a study of blood T cell repertoires in COVID-19. Across the study: Specimens from acute and convalescent COVID-19 originated in the United States, Italy and Spain. T cells, B-cell-depleted T cells, or PBMCs supplied cDNA or gDNA.

In the original analysis: From reference gene primer amplification, estimates of nucleated cell counts were derived. Assay: immunoSEQ multiplex PCR; the TCRdb copy retains only in-frame clones and omits some. V, J and clone size are those of that table, while D and trimming were read from the DNA. The sample records 90,000 to 150,000 clones, about 87% being singletons. Looked up from germline, CDR1 is SEHNR and CDR2 is FQNEAQ (reference sequence). The CDR3 has 15 amino acids. V lost 0 bases and J 3 bases, leaving 11 bases between the germline ends. The chain joins TRBV7-9 to TRBJ1-1, with D possibly matching TRBD1 (6 bases). The origin of this receptor is a woman in her 50s with acute or convalescent COVID-19. Input material: peripheral blood. The CDR3 region is CASSLARGIYTEAFF. In DNA, the CDR3 is TGTGCCAGCAGCTTAGCCAGGGGAATATACACTGAAGCTTTCTTT.